Included here is one T cell receptor beta chain sequence, with context. Its matching antigen is unknown. The data originate from a study of CD8 T cells in ankylosing spondylitis. TCRdb re-called the 5' RACE reads through MiXCR, storing one row per CDR3 protein. The table includes 350,000 to 550,000 distinct CDR3 sequences, roughly a quarter detected once. Study results and caveats: A TCR beta motif made of about 8 highly homologous variants seemed typical of ankylosing spondylitis blood.

The sequence was obtained from a male donor with ankylosing spondylitis. Specimen: blood, either unsorted or a sorted T cell fraction (not recorded which).

CDR3 nucleotide sequence: TGTGCCACCAGCCCCCCGGGACTAGATTCCTACAATGAGCAGTTCTTC. Amino acids: CATSPPGLDSYNEQFF. The chain links TRBV24-1 to TRBJ2-1, with 8 bases fitting TRBD2. The CDR3 runs 16 residues. The ends lost 7 bases at V and 1 base at J; junction bases unmatched: 8. Germline CDR1 reads KGHDR; CDR2 reads SFDVKD.